This record looks at one T cell receptor (beta chain) sequence and its context. Its cognate antigen has yet to be identified. Per-nucleotide qualities are absent, and no much larger clonotype sits a single base away. The sample comes from a study of cytomegalovirus exposure and HLA in healthy donors (dated by TCRdb to 2016 to 2017). For context, the study as a whole: According to an earlier analysis of several hundred of the donors, 200 million or so T cells yielded 117 million unique TCR beta sequences and about 300 Gb of sequence data. Alongside the repertoire data, information on donor age, sex, ethnicity and CMV serostatus was compiled. The study used immunosequencing to profile the T cell repertoires of around 600 subjects and linked those repertoires to cytomegalovirus serostatus. The number of typed donors differed by locus: about 620-630 for A, B, C, DRB1 and DQB1; 500 to 550 for DQA1; 606 for DPA1; and some 470 for DPB1. Roughly 5 DR-DQ haplotypes were treated as single units for association and clustering because of strong linkage in the cohort. A later analysis re-examined previously published TCR beta repertoires from more than 550 donors and added high-resolution HLA genotyping to investigate patterns of TCR occurrence. An earlier analysis of 587 of the donors applied high-throughput TCR beta sequencing to assess whether each TCR beta V gene segment acted as functional or pseudogenic. Among under 450 genotyped donors of the cohort, an average of approximately 230,000 unique TCR beta nucleotide sequences were sequenced per donor, roughly 20% of them non-productive. The later analysis used no new phenotypic data to find candidate immune exposures, relying instead on TCR beta sequences and their occurrence across donors. Along with the roughly 710-subject first cohort, a separate validation cohort of over 90 different subjects was used. Approximately 310 gigabases of sequencing data and approximately 85 million unique TCR sequences were included in an early release covering around 650 HLA-typed donors. All discovery cohort repertoires had been generated using a single sequencing platform. HLA typing included class I and class II loci at four-digit resolution. The study combined high-throughput TCR immunosequencing, statistical association of individual TCRs with disease status, and machine learning to predict cytomegalovirus infection status. A later genetic analysis used genome-wide SNP genotypes for 398 of the 666 donors, treating that subset as a discovery cohort. Of the approximately 370 genotyped donors, 75% to 85% were placed in the genetic ancestry cluster associated with self-reported Caucasian donors. The study aimed to test whether signatures of past pathogen exposure could be identified by cataloging public T cell receptors. The paper as a whole reports these results and caveats: It was suggested by the authors that the approach could potentially be generalized to other disease states and immunological phenotypes. A later analysis reported that several top co-occurrence clusters appeared linked to parvovirus B19, influenza, CMV and Epstein-Barr virus. In a later analysis, HLA-associated TCR beta chains were found to be more clonally expanded and to have lower generation probabilities than equally common non-associated chains. Correlated functional status among segregating V segments might be attributable to linkage disequilibrium, but an unknown experimental factor could not be ruled out. A later genetic analysis reported fewer N-insertions in productive TCRs among donors in an Asian-associated ancestry cluster than the roughly 690-donor mean. Immune exposure information for the cohort was limited to CMV serostatus. Sequencing depth was assumed to be roughly uniform across donors in the presence/absence analyses, though that assumption may not hold. Because HLA typing was unavailable for some donors at each locus, only the typed subset was used in association tests. A total of fewer than 200 TCR beta chains were listed by the study as associated with cytomegalovirus. In a later analysis, the rate of TCR association differed among HLA loci, with DRB1 alleles having the most associated TCRs and HLA-C alleles having the fewest. Across donors, most TCR sequences were observed very rarely, whereas some public TCRs were present in many individuals. A further reported finding was that TCR beta sequences accurately predicted the HLA-A and HLA-B alleles for most subjects in the first cohort. A later genetic analysis associated a missense DCLRE1C variant with V-gene and J-gene trimming of TCR beta chains, and an independent cohort replicated the association. When HLA alleles, especially DR and DQ, strongly co-occurred, TCR associations were difficult to assign to individual alleles. Cytomegalovirus status was reported to be diagnosed by the classifier with high specificity and sensitivity in both the original and validation cohorts. Some IMGT-functional V segments, including TRBV6-2 and TRBV6-3, could not be distinguished by the 87-base-pair reads and were therefore excluded. A few of the identified cytomegalovirus-associated TCR beta chains were confirmed in vitro to be specific for cytomegalovirus antigens. Broadly in line with IMGT annotations, most TCR beta V segments showed up in productive rearrangements about 90% or about 30% of the time in an earlier analysis of several hundred of the donors. Specific HLA alleles were associated with more than 15,000 TCR beta sequences at a false discovery rate of 0.05 in a later analysis. Most CMV-associated TCR beta chains appeared to be HLA-restricted in a later analysis, and the HLA associations seemed to be driven largely by CMV exposure. The earlier analysis of approximately 560 of the donors excluded around 17 rarely observed V segments, including chromosome 9 orphons, because counts were too low. A cluster of highly shared sequence variants was judged likely to be a technical artifact of the sequencing pipeline. Only TCR beta chains were sequenced in this cohort, and the absence of alpha or paired-chain data limited detectable features.

The CDR3 numbers 21 residues from cysteine through phenylalanine. CDR3 DNA is the only sequence kept; it has 63 bases, read in frame from the first base. CDR1 SGHTA and CDR2 FQGTGA were looked up in the germline V gene. V lost 3 bases and J lost 5 bases, and the count of bases not matched to a germline gene is 16. Library generation was performed with the immunoSEQ multiplex PCR assay. A mixture of 60 forward primers for TCR Vbeta segments and 13 reverse primers for TCR Jbeta segments was used in the multiplex PCR. Amplification of the CDR3 region of rearranged TCR beta genes was performed with a multiplex PCR assay on genomic DNA. Amplified TCR beta libraries were sequenced as 87-base-pair reads on the Illumina HiSeq System. The study's own analysis went as follows. A later analysis tallied approximately 87 million unique TCR beta chains across the 700 or so repertoires, and approximately 12 million of those chains were shared by two or more donors. Raw reads were error-corrected and collapsed into unique sequences with a nearest-neighbor algorithm that merged closely related sequences to remove PCR and sequencing errors. CDR3 sequences were aligned to IMGT reference sequences to assign V, D and J gene segments. For a sequence to be retained, a match of at least six nucleotides was required to both a V gene segment and a J gene segment. Rearrangements were called productive when the CDR3 lacked stop codons and stayed in frame with V and J; all others were non-productive. CDR3 was defined according to IMGT convention as the region running from the second conserved V-encoded cysteine to the conserved J-encoded phenylalanine. Sequences without an unambiguous match to a single V gene segment were excluded from the earlier analysis of about 600 of the donors. In an earlier analysis of several hundred of the donors, a V segment was called functional when productive rearrangements were above 56.7%, and segregating when the standard deviation between donors exceeded 5%. A statistical classification framework was developed to diagnose cytomegalovirus status using the catalog of TCR beta chain sequences. V and J gene assignment, in a later analysis, came from comparing TCR nucleotide sequences with IMGT/GENE-DB human TR gene sequences. In a later analysis, CDR3 sequences and most-parsimonious VDJ recombination scenarios were assigned using the TCRdist pipeline. In a later analysis, each TCR beta chain was defined by its CDR3 amino acid sequence together with its V-gene family, and reads without a unique V-gene family were excluded. In a later analysis, several hundred highly shared, low-generation-probability nucleotide sequences were removed to address suspected cross-contamination and a sequencing artifact. A later analysis calculated a clonal expansion index for each public chain from normalized within-repertoire ranks of inferred template counts. In a later analysis, generation probabilities were computed with a VDJ recombination model fitted to out-of-frame rearrangements, and the resulting probabilities were checked against IGoR. In a later analysis, hypergeometric tests were used to score TCR-TCR, TCR-HLA and TCR-CMV co-occurrence, with a repertoire-size bias correction applied to TCR pairs. False discovery rates were estimated in a later analysis by permuting HLA or CMV assignments 20 times. In a later analysis, co-occurring TCRs were grouped with DBSCAN, and TCRdist sequence similarity was added when clustering was performed within HLA-allele-positive subsets. For co-occurrence clustering, repertoires with fewer than 30,000 or more than 120,000 public chains were excluded, along with roughly 5 repertoires with anomalous nucleotide sharing. TCRdb took this table from immuneACCESS and kept in-frame rearrangements with V and J called. Such tables lack part of the clones; where checked against another copy, unresolved V genes explain under half of the gap, and the rest is unexplained. V and J calls and clone size are as listed in that table; D and trimming were resolved from the DNA. Counted in this sample were around 180,000 clones; around 80% of them appeared once. Of the sample, 2.4% is held by the ten largest clones.

The cohort consisted of 650 to 850 healthy bone marrow donors. At the time of sampling, all cohort members were nominally healthy, though unrecorded immune exposures were likely present. The donor tested CMV seronegative and was one of the 352 seronegative cohort members. Each donor provided a peripheral blood sample, and peripheral blood mononuclear cells were used for TCR beta sequencing. The Qiagen DNeasy Blood Extraction Kit was used to extract genomic DNA from the blood cell samples. The sequencing input was PBMCs. This receptor was identified in a male donor in good health and CMV-seronegative. The V and J genes are TRBV7-3 and TRBJ2-2; TRBD2 agrees with 15 junctional bases. The CDR3 protein is CASSFLPRTSGGASSTGELFF. The DNA sequence is TGTGCCAGCAGCTTTTTACCCCGGACTAGCGGGGGGGCCTCGAGTACCGGGGAGCTGTTTTTT.